One TCR beta chain is described in this entry. The sample is drawn from a study of blood T cell repertoires in COVID-19. This CDR3 comprises 15 residues. V lost 3 bases, J lost 5 bases, and 9 bases stayed unmatched. Looked up from germline, CDR1 is SGHRS and CDR2 is YFSETQ. Method: immunoSEQ multiplex PCR; TCRdb's copy keeps in-frame clones and lacks some. The data show around 700,000 clones, approximately 90% seen once. The rearrangement links TRBV5-1 to TRBJ1-1, with 8 bases lining up with TRBD1. The source of this sequence is a woman aged 18-29 years with acute or convalescent COVID-19. The specimen sequenced was peripheral blood. This chain's CDR3 is CASSSRGPRGTEAFF. CDR3 sequence (DNA): TGCGCCAGCAGCTCCAGGGGGCCACGGGGGACTGAAGCTTTCTTT.